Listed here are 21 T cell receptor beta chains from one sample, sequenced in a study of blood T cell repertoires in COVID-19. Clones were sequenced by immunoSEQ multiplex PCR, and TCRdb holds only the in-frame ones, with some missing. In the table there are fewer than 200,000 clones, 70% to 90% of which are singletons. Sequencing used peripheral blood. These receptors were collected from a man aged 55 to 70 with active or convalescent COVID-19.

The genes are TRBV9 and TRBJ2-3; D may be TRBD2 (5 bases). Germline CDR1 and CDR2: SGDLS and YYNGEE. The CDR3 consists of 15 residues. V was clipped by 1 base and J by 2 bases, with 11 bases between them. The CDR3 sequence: CASSVSDYSTDTQYF. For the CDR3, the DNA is TGTGCCAGCAGCGTATCTGACTATTCCACAGATACGCAGTATTTT.

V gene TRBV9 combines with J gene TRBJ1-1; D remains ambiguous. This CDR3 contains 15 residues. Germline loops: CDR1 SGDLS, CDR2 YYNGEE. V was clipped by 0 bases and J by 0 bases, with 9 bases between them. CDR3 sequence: CASSVGAELNTEAFF. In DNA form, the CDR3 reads TGTGCCAGCAGCGTAGGGGCAGAGCTGAACACTGAAGCTTTCTTT.

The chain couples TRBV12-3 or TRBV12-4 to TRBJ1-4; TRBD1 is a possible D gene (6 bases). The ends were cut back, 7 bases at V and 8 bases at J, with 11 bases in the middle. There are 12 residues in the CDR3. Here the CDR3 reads CASNKDREKLFF. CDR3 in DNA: TGTGCCAGCAATAAAGACAGGGAAAAACTGTTTTTT.

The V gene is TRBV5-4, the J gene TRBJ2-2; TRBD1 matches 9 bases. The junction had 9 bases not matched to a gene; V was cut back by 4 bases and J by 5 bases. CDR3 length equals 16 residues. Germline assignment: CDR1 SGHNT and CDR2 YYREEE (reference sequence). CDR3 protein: CASSTGGAASTGELFF. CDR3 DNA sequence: TGTGCCAGCAGCACAGGGGGCGCAGCTAGTACCGGGGAGCTGTTTTTT.

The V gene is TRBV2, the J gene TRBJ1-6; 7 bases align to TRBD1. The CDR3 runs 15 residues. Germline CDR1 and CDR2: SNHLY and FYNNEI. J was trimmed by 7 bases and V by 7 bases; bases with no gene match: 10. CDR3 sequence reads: CASTESGGLNSPLHF. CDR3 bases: TGTGCCAGCACAGAATCAGGGGGGCTGAATTCACCCCTCCACTTT.

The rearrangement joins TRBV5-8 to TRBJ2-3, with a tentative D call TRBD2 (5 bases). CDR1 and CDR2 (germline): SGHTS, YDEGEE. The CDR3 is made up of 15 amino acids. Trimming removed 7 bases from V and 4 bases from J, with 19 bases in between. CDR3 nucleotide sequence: TGTGCCAGCGAGGGCGGGCGGCGTTCCCCAGATACGCAGTATTTT. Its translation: CASEGGRRSPDTQYF. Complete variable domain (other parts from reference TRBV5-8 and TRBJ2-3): EAGVTQSPTHLIKTRGQQATLRCSPISGHTSVYWYQQALGLGLQFLLWYDEGEERNRGNFPPRFSGRQFPNYSSELNVNALELEDSALYLCASEGGRRSPDTQYFGPGTRLTVL.

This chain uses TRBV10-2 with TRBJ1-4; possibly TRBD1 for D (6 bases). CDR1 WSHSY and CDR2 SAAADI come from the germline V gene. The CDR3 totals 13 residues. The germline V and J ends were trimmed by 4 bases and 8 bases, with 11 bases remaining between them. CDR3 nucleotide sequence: TGCGCCAGCAGTGCAGGGGTACGGGAAAAACTGTTTTTT. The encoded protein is CASSAGVREKLFF.

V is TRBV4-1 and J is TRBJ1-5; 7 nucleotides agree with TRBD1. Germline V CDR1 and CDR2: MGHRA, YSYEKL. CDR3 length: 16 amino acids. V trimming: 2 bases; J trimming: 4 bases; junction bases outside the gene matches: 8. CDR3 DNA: TGCGCCAGCAGCCAACATCCAGACAGGGAGAATCAGCCCCAGCATTTT. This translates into CASSQHPDRENQPQHF.

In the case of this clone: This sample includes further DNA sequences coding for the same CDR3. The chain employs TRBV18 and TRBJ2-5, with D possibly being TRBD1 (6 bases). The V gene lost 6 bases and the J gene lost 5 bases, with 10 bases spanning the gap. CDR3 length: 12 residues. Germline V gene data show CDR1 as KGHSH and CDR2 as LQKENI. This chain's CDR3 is CASSLRGETQYF. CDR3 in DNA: TGTGCCAGCTCGCTAAGGGGGGAGACCCAGTACTTC. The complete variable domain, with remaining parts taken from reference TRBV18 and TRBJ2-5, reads NAGVMQNPRHLVRRRGQEARLRCSPMKGHSHVYWYRQLPEEGLKFMVYLQKENIIDESGMPKERFSAEFPKEGPSILRIQQVVRGDSAAYFCASSLRGETQYFGPGTRLLVL.

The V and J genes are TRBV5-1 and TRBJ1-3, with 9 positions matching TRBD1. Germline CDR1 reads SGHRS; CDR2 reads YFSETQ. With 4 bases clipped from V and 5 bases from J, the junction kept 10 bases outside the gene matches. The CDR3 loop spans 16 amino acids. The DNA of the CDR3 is TGCGCCAGCAGCGCGGACTTGGGACAGGGTAGAAACACCATATATTTT. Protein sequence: CASSADLGQGRNTIYF.

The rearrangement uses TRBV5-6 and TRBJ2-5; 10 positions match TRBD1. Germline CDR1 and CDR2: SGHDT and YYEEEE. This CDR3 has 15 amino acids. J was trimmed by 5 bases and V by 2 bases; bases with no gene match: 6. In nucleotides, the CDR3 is TGTGCCAGCAGCTTCGTAGACAGGGGGCGGGAGACCCAGTACTTC. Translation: CASSFVDRGRETQYF.

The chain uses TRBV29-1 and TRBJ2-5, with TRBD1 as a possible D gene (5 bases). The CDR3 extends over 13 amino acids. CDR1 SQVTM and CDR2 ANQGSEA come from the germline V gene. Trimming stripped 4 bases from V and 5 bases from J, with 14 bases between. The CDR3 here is CSVGLPPGETQYF. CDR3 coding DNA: TGCAGCGTTGGTCTCCCACCAGGGGAGACCCAGTACTTC.

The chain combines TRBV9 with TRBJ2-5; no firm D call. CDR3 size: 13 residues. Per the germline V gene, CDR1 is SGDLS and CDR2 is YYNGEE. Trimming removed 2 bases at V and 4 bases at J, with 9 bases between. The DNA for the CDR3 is TGTGCCAGCAGCGTCCCTCCGGGAGAGACCCAGTACTTC. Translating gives CASSVPPGETQYF.

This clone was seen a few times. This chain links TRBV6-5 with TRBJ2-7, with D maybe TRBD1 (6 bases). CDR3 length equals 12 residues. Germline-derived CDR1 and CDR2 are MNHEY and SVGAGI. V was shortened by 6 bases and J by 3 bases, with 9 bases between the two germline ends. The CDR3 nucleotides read TGTGCCAGCAGGGACAGTCGCTACGAGCAGTACTTC. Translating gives CASRDSRYEQYF.

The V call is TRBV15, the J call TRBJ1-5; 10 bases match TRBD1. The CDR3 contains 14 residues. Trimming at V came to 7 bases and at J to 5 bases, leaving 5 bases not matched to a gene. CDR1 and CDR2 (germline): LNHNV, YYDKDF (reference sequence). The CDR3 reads CATTVDRGHQPQHF. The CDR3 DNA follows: TGTGCCACCACCGTTGACAGGGGGCATCAGCCCCAGCATTTT.

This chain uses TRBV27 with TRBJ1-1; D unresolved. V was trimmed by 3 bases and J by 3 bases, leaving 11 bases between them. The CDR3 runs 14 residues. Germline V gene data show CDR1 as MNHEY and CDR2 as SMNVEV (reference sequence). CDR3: CASSFGPRYTEAFF. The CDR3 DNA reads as TGTGCCAGCAGTTTTGGGCCGCGTTACACTGAAGCTTTCTTT.

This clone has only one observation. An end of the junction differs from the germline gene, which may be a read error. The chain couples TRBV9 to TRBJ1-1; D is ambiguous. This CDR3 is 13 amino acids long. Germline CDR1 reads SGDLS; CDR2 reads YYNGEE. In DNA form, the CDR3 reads TGTGCCAGCAGCGTGAGACTGAACACTGAAGCTCTCTTT. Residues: CASSVRLNTEALF.

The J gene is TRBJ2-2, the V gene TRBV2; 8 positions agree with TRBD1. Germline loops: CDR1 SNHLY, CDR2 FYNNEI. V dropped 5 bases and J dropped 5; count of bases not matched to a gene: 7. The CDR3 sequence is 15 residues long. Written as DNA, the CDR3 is TGTGCCAGCAGTAGGCAGGGGGCTCGGACCGGGGAGCTGTTTTTT. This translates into CASSRQGARTGELFF.

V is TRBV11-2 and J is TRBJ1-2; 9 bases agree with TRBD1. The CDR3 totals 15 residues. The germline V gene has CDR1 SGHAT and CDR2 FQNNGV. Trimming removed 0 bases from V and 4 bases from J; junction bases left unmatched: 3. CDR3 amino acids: CASSLDLDRGYGYTF. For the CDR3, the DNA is TGTGCCAGCAGCTTAGATTTGGACAGGGGCTATGGCTACACCTTC.

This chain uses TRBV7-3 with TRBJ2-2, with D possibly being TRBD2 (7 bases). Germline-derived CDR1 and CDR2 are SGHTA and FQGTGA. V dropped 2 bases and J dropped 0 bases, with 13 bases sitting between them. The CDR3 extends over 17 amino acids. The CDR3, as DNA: TGTGCCAGCAGCTTAGTCGGGGGGCACTCGAACACCGGGGAGCTGTTTTTT. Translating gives CASSLVGGHSNTGELFF.

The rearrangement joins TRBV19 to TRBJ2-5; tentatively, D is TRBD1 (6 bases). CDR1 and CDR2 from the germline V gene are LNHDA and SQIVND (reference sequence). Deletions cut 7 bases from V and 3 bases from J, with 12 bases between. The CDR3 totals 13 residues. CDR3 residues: CASTDYREETQYF. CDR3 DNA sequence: TGTGCCAGTACTGATTACAGGGAAGAGACCCAGTACTTC. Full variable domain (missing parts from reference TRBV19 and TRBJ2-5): DGGITQSPKYLFRKEGQNVTLSCEQNLNHDAMYWYRQDPGQGLRLIYYSQIVNDFQKGDIAEGYSVSREKKESFPLTVTSAQKNPTAFYLCASTDYREETQYFGPGTRLLVL.